The 16 T cell receptor beta chains listed next were all sequenced from one sample in a study of T cells in Graves' hyperthyroidism and ophthalmopathy. The TCR beta CDR3 regions underwent amplification using RNA transcripts as the source. The TCR CDR3 was amplified in a first-round RT-PCR using the HTBI primer set. TCRdb processed the multiplex PCR reads anew with MiXCR; each CDR3 protein has one entry. The sample carries approximately 600,000 distinct CDR3 sequences, approximately 15% recorded once. Specimen: blood. Receptors originate from a woman aged 18-29 years with Graves' ophthalmopathy.

This clonotype was found many times. This chain's CDR3 is CASSLFQGEVVYEQYF. As DNA, the CDR3 is TGTGCCAGCAGTTTATTCCAGGGGGAAGTTGTCTACGAGCAGTACTTC. This chain connects TRBV28 to TRBJ2-7, with TRBD1 identical over 7 bases. Germline CDR1 and CDR2: MDHEN and SYDVKM. The CDR3 sequence is 16 residues long. J gave up 3 bases and V 1 base, and 9 bases lay outside the gene matches.

The chain couples TRBV10-2 to TRBJ1-1; D is ambiguous. The CDR3 covers 12 residues. Trimming pared 10 bases from V and 1 base from J, leaving 10 bases between. Germline CDR1 is WSHSY and CDR2 is SAAADI. This CDR3 is CATEGPNTEAFF. In DNA form, the CDR3 reads TGCGCCACAGAGGGTCCGAACACTGAAGCTTTCTTT.

At least ten counts were recorded for this clonotype. The rearrangement joins TRBV18 to TRBJ2-7, with D hard to call. This CDR3 region has 12 residues. V lost 3 bases and J lost 2, with 5 bases in between. Germline CDR1 and CDR2: KGHSH and LQKENI. Here the CDR3 DNA reads TGTGCCAGCTCACCCGTGGCCTACGAGCAGTACTTC. Translated, it gives CASSPVAYEQYF.

A note on this clonotype: This may stem from a read error, because a much larger clone lies one nucleotide away. The V gene is TRBV7-9, the J gene TRBJ2-7, with unresolved D. This CDR3 is built from 15 residues. The germline V gene encodes CDR1 SEHNR and CDR2 FQNEAQ (reference sequence). The CDR3 loop reads CASSPPSANSCEQYF. For the CDR3, the DNA is TGTGCCAGCAGCCCCCCCAGCGCCAACTCCTGCGAGCAGTACTTC.

A few counts support this clonotype. This chain links TRBV19 with TRBJ2-5, with 7 bases lining up with TRBD1. In germline, CDR1 is LNHDA, CDR2 SQIVND (reference sequence). This CDR3 comprises 13 residues. The V segment lost 3 bases and the J segment 4 bases; nucleotides outside the gene matches: 2. The CDR3 region has the DNA TGTGCCAGTAGTATGGGACAGAGAGAGACCCAGTACTTC. Its translation is CASSMGQRETQYF.

The genes are TRBV7-6 and TRBJ2-1; 7 positions match TRBD1. The junction had 5 bases not matched to a gene; V was cut back by 0 bases and J by 3 bases. The CDR3 is 16 amino acids. Germline CDR1 is SGHVS and CDR2 is FNYEAQ. CDR3 nucleotides: TGTGCCAGCAGCTTAGCTTCGGGACAGAACTACAATGAGCAGTTCTTC. It encodes CASSLASGQNYNEQFF.

Details on this clonotype: The CDR3 does not end in the conserved phenylalanine or tryptophan, so this is likely a read error. The rearrangement uses TRBV6-1 and TRBJ2-7; 14 bases agree with TRBD2. The CDR3 is made up of 23 amino acids. Germline V CDR1 and CDR2: MNHNS, SASEGT. After removal of 5 bases from V and 1 base from J, the junction contained 25 bases not matched to a gene. The CDR3 DNA sequence: TGTGCCAGCAGTCGCACGCCGGGACAGGGAGTCGCGGGACTAGCGGGAGCTTCCTACGAGCAGTACCTC. Its translation: CASSRTPGQGVAGLAGASYEQYL.

In this sample, this clonotype turned up many times. The chain links TRBV11-1 to TRBJ2-5, with 9 nucleotides matching TRBD1. The germline V gene encodes CDR1 SGHAT and CDR2 FQDESV (reference sequence). V lost 2 bases and J lost 6; bases outside the gene matches: 4. The CDR3 is 14 amino acids. CDR3 in amino acids: CASSLTGGTKTQYF. As DNA, the CDR3 is TGTGCCAGCAGCTTAACAGGGGGCACGAAGACCCAGTACTTC.

This clonotype was seen more than once but under ten times. V is TRBV7-6 and J is TRBJ2-4; unclear D gene. Germline V gene sequence: CDR1 SGHVS, CDR2 FNYEAQ. Between the trimmed V and J ends, which lost 4 bases and 4 bases, there was a span of 14 bases. This CDR3 spans 15 amino acids. CDR3 bases: TGTGCCAGCAGCTCGACTCCGGACGGGAAAAACATTCAGTACTTC. It yields the protein CASSSTPDGKNIQYF.

This clonotype was found many times. The chain employs TRBV3-1 and TRBJ2-7; 8 positions match TRBD2. Per germline, CDR1 LGHDT and CDR2 YNNKEL (reference sequence). The CDR3 is 16 residues long. V was pared by 0 bases and J by 6 bases, with 10 bases of the junction left unmatched. The CDR3 coding sequence is TGTGCCAGCAGCCAAGAATGGGGGAGCGGGAGCAGCGAGCAGTACTTC. Its protein is CASSQEWGSGSSEQYF.

This clonotype was detected only a few times. For the CDR3, the DNA is TGTGCCAGCAGCCAAGACATGGCCCAAGGGGATTACACTGAAGCTTTCTTT. This sequence encodes CASSQDMAQGDYTEAFF. This chain connects TRBV4-2 to TRBJ1-1; D might be TRBD1 (5 bases). CDR1 and CDR2 from the germline V gene are LGHNA and YNFKEQ. This CDR3 spans 17 amino acids. V lost 0 bases to trimming and J lost 3 bases, with 17 bases between them.

This clonotype was seen many times. The chain couples TRBV27 to TRBJ2-1, with 10 bases lining up with TRBD2. V shed 6 bases, J shed 5 bases, and the junction held 7 bases outside the gene matches. The length of the CDR3 is 15 residues. Germline lookup yields CDR1 MNHEY and CDR2 SMNVEV (reference sequence). DNA of the CDR3: TGTGCCAGCAGGTCAACTAGCGGGATCCACAATGAGCAGTTCTTC. Amino acids: CASRSTSGIHNEQFF.

This clonotype was found many times. The rearrangement links TRBV7-2 to TRBJ2-3, with D uncertain. The CDR3 extends over 14 amino acids. Germline CDR1 and CDR2: SGHTA and FQGNSA. V gave up 5 bases and J gave up 0 bases, with 9 bases separating them. Written as DNA, the CDR3 is TGTGCCAGCAGCATCCTAACTAGCACAGATACGCAGTATTTT. Its translation: CASSILTSTDTQYF. Drawing the rest from reference TRBV7-2 and TRBJ2-3, the complete variable domain is GAGVSQSPSNKVTEKGKDVELRCDPISGHTALYWYRQSLGQGLEFLIYFQGNSAPDKSGLPSDRFSAERTGGSVSTLTIQRTQQEDSAVYLCASSILTSTDTQYFGPGTRLTVL.

In DNA, the CDR3 is TGCGCCAGCAGCTTGGGACAGGGAGTCGGAGAGACCCAGTACTTC. Translation: CASSLGQGVGETQYF. The chain carries TRBV5-1 and TRBJ2-5; the match to TRBD1 covers 7 bases. The V gene's germline CDR1 is SGHRS and CDR2 YFSETQ. V gave up 0 bases and J gave up 4 bases; unmatched junction bases: 6. The CDR3 consists of 15 residues.

The sample holds many counts of this clonotype. J is TRBJ2-5 and V is TRBV6-1; TRBD1 matches 7 bases. The germline CDR1 and CDR2 sequences are MNHNS and SASEGT. The CDR3 loop spans 15 amino acids. V shed 3 bases, J shed 5 bases, and the junction held 9 bases outside the gene matches. CDR3 loop: CASSEGTGAGETQYF. The CDR3 region has the DNA TGTGCCAGCAGTGAGGGTACAGGGGCTGGGGAGACCCAGTACTTC.

There are many counts of this clonotype. This sequence joins TRBV27 and TRBJ2-1; the D gene is possibly TRBD2 (5 bases). Per the germline V gene, CDR1 is MNHEY and CDR2 is SMNVEV (reference sequence). The CDR3 contains 13 residues. Trimming cost V 7 bases and J 3 bases, with 10 bases left between them. The CDR3 sequence is CASTWSGYNEQFF. DNA for the CDR3: TGTGCCAGCACCTGGAGCGGCTACAATGAGCAGTTCTTC.